Following are 27 T cell receptor beta chains from one sample sequenced in a study of shared T cell receptors in the human thymus. The method was immunoSEQ multiplex PCR; TCRdb's version includes in-frame clones alone and lacks a portion of them. Of hundreds of thousands of clones listed, 88% are singletons. The same data also went into a second study, on human thymus T cells.

The sample comprised thymocytes. These receptors came from a boy less than two years old with a congenital heart defect.

The chain employs TRBV5-6 and TRBJ2-7; 7 bases map to TRBD1. The CDR3 extends over 13 amino acids. The ends lost 4 bases at V and 5 bases at J; junction bases unmatched: 6. Germline lookup yields CDR1 SGHDT and CDR2 YYEEEE. CDR3 bases: TGTGCCAGCAGCCGGGACAGAGGCGACGAGCAGTACTTC. It yields the protein CASSRDRGDEQYF.

This chain uses TRBV27 with TRBJ2-7; D possibly corresponds to TRBD1 (6 bases). This CDR3 is built from 13 residues. Trimming took off 5 bases at V and 0 bases at J, with 8 bases between the two ends. Germline V CDR1 and CDR2: MNHEY, SMNVEV (reference sequence). The CDR3 DNA reads TGTGCCAGCAGTCAGGGGATCTCCTACGAGCAGTACTTC. Translated: CASSQGISYEQYF.

The chain is built from TRBV25-1 and TRBJ2-3; 10 nucleotides align to TRBD2. The J segment lost 1 base and the V segment lost 5 bases, leaving 9 bases of the junction unmatched. Per the germline V gene, CDR1 is MGHDK and CDR2 is SYGVNS. There are 17 residues in the CDR3. The chain's CDR3 is CASSRYSGREGTDTQYF. The CDR3 DNA sequence: TGTGCCAGCAGTCGCTACAGCGGGAGGGAGGGCACAGATACGCAGTATTTT.

The V call is TRBV30, the J call TRBJ1-1; D unclear. The V end was cut by 0 bases, the J end by 0 bases, with 8 bases between. This CDR3 is 14 amino acids long. The germline gives CDR1 GTSNPN, CDR2 SVGIG (reference sequence). Written as DNA, the CDR3 is TGTGCCTGGAGTGTGGGCTGTATGAACACTGAAGCTTTCTTT. Its protein is CAWSVGCMNTEAFF.

The chain combines TRBV5-1 with TRBJ1-2; TRBD1 is a possible D gene (5 bases). Trimming took off 0 bases at V and 8 bases at J, with 11 bases between the two ends. CDR1 and CDR2 (germline): SGHRS, YFSETQ. The CDR3 sequence is 13 residues long. The CDR3 nucleotides read TGCGCCAGCAGCTTGGCGGGGGAAGGAGGCTACACCTTC. Amino acid sequence: CASSLAGEGGYTF.

V usage is TRBV28 and J usage is TRBJ1-3; the D is unclear. The CDR3 is made up of 15 amino acids. The germline V and J ends were trimmed by 3 bases and 4 bases, with 13 bases remaining between them. CDR1 is MDHEN, CDR2 SYDVKM, per germline. The CDR3 reads CASSFSGDPGNTIYF. For the CDR3, the DNA is TGTGCCAGCAGTTTTTCGGGAGACCCGGGAAACACCATATATTTT. The variable domain in full, completed from reference TRBV28 and TRBJ1-3, reads DVKVTQSSRYLVKRTGEKVFLECVQDMDHENMFWYRQDPGLGLRLIYFSYDVKMKEKGDIPEGYSVSREKKERFSLILESASTNQTSMYLCASSFSGDPGNTIYFGEGSWLTVV.

This clone was seen once. The chain carries TRBV4-3 and TRBJ2-3, with D uncertain. V was cut by 0 bases and J by 2 bases, with 12 bases left in between. The CDR3 has 16 amino acids. Germline assignment: CDR1 LGHNA and CDR2 YSLEER. The CDR3 bases are TGCGCCAGCAGCCAAGAATTCCCCAGAATCACAGATACGCAGTATTTT. Amino acids: CASSQEFPRITDTQYF.

The chain carries TRBV5-1 and TRBJ2-7; 7 nucleotides align to TRBD2. The CDR3 has 14 amino acids. Trimming at V came to 5 bases and at J to 0 bases, leaving 5 bases not matched to a gene. Germline CDR1 SGHRS, CDR2 YFSETQ. The CDR3 loop is CASRGAGSSYEQYF. The DNA for the CDR3 is TGCGCCAGCAGGGGAGCGGGATCCTCCTACGAGCAGTACTTC.

This clone is a singleton in its sample. The chain recombines TRBV15 with TRBJ1-4; 7 bases line up with TRBD1. The trim removed 5 bases at V and 0 bases at J, leaving 12 bases unmatched. The CDR3 is 18 amino acids. Germline CDR1 and CDR2: LNHNV and YYDKDF (reference sequence). The CDR3 DNA reads as TGTGCCACCAGCTCACTTAGACAGGGCCATGCAACTAATGAAAAACTGTTTTTT. Amino acids: CATSSLRQGHATNEKLFF.

V usage is TRBV7-2 and J usage is TRBJ2-7; D is unresolved. CDR1 and CDR2 (germline): SGHTA, FQGNSA. This CDR3 comprises 15 residues. V was trimmed by 6 bases and J by 3 bases, leaving 18 bases between them. In nucleotides, the CDR3 is TGTGCCAGCAGTCTAATCCTGGCGGCTGACTACGAGCAGTACTTC. Translating gives CASSLILAADYEQYF. Supplemented by reference TRBV7-2 and TRBJ2-7, the full variable domain reads GAGVSQSPSNKVTEKGKDVELRCDPISGHTALYWYRQSLGQGLEFLIYFQGNSAPDKSGLPSDRFSAERTGGSVSTLTIQRTQQEDSAVYLCASSLILAADYEQYFGPGTRLTVT.

The rearrangement joins TRBV11-3 to TRBJ2-2, with D maybe TRBD2 (7 bases). The CDR3 sequence is 15 residues long. Trimming cost V 1 base and J 5 bases, with 11 bases left between them. Germline values: CDR1 SGHNT, CDR2 YENEEA. CDR3 nucleotides: TGTGCCAGCAGCTTAGGGGGGGGGCATACCGGGGAGCTGTTTTTT. It specifies CASSLGGGHTGELFF.

This rearrangement joins TRBV28 to TRBJ2-7; TRBD2 matches 8 bases. The ends lost 2 bases at V and 2 bases at J; junction bases unmatched: 2. This CDR3 is built from 14 residues. Germline CDR1 is MDHEN and CDR2 is SYDVKM. The CDR3: CASSLGRGAYEQYF. CDR3 coding DNA: TGTGCCAGCAGTTTAGGGCGGGGGGCCTACGAGCAGTACTTC.

This clone showed up just once. The CDR3 coding sequence is TGTGCCAGCAGTCCCCGGGGGGCGGGCACTGAAGCTTTCTTT. The encoded protein is CASSPRGAGTEAFF. The rearrangement links TRBV28 to TRBJ1-1; D is perhaps TRBD1 (6 bases). V lost 5 bases and J lost 4, with 14 bases in between. CDR1 is MDHEN and CDR2 is SYDVKM in the germline V gene. The CDR3 is made up of 14 amino acids. The variable domain in full, completed from reference TRBV28 and TRBJ1-1, reads DVKVTQSSRYLVKRTGEKVFLECVQDMDHENMFWYRQDPGLGLRLIYFSYDVKMKEKGDIPEGYSVSREKKERFSLILESASTNQTSMYLCASSPRGAGTEAFFGQGTRLTVV.

This chain's CDR3 is CASSLWGQGGTYGYTF. CDR3 DNA sequence: TGTGCCAGCAGCTTGTGGGGACAGGGAGGTACCTATGGCTACACCTTC. The chain recombines TRBV5-6 with TRBJ1-2, with 9 nucleotides matching TRBD1. V gave up 1 base and J gave up 4 bases; unmatched junction bases: 8. This CDR3 is built from 16 residues. CDR1 is SGHDT and CDR2 is YYEEEE in the germline V gene.

The chain employs TRBV4-2 and TRBJ2-6; the match to TRBD2 covers 9 bases. In germline, CDR1 is LGHNA, CDR2 YNFKEQ. Trimming removed 0 bases from V and 0 bases from J; junction bases left unmatched: 9. The CDR3 length is 20 residues. Here the CDR3 DNA reads TGTGCCAGCAGCCAAGAACAAGGCTTAGCGGGGGACTCTGGGGCCAACGTCCTGACTTTC. Translated: CASSQEQGLAGDSGANVLTF.

This sequence joins TRBV28 and TRBJ2-7, with 9 bases lining up with TRBD1. The J segment lost 2 bases and the V segment lost 2 bases, leaving 13 bases of the junction unmatched. This CDR3 comprises 18 residues. Germline lookup yields CDR1 MDHEN and CDR2 SYDVKM. The CDR3 coding sequence is TGTGCCAGCAGTTTACCGGACAGGGGAACTACCCGGACCTACGAGCAGTACTTC. It is translated as CASSLPDRGTTRTYEQYF. The entire variable domain, with the rest obtained from reference TRBV28 and TRBJ2-7, is as follows: DVKVTQSSRYLVKRTGEKVFLECVQDMDHENMFWYRQDPGLGLRLIYFSYDVKMKEKGDIPEGYSVSREKKERFSLILESASTNQTSMYLCASSLPDRGTTRTYEQYFGPGTRLTVT.

This chain connects TRBV4-1 to TRBJ2-2; 13 bases fit TRBD2. Losses at the gene ends were 2 bases for V and 3 bases for J; bases not matched to a gene: 15. Per the germline V gene, CDR1 is MGHRA and CDR2 is YSYEKL. CDR3 size: 21 residues. The CDR3: CASSQPSDRPTSGRYTGELFF. As DNA, the CDR3 is TGCGCCAGCAGCCAACCCTCGGACAGACCGACTAGCGGGAGGTACACCGGGGAGCTGTTTTTT.

In nucleotides, the CDR3 is TGTGCCAGCCCGATGAGGGCAGCTAATGAAAAACTGTTTTTT. Translation: CASPMRAANEKLFF. The V and J genes are TRBV6-4 and TRBJ1-4; D unresolved. CDR3 size: 14 residues. Trimming shortened V by 8 bases and J by 3 bases, and 13 bases separated the two germline ends. Germline-derived CDR1 and CDR2 are MRHNA and SNTAGT.

This clone showed up just once. The chain uses TRBV2 and TRBJ2-7, with 7 bases aligning to TRBD1. Germline V lookup: CDR1 SNHLY, CDR2 FYNNEI. V lost 7 bases and J lost 1; bases outside the gene matches: 10. There are 15 residues in the CDR3. The CDR3 protein is CASTLGQLKSYEQYF. The CDR3 DNA reads as TGTGCCAGCACCTTGGGACAGCTAAAATCCTACGAGCAGTACTTC.

The V and J genes are TRBV6-1 and TRBJ2-7; D gene ambiguous. The CDR3 covers 10 residues. Between the trimmed V and J ends, which lost 8 bases and 7 bases, there was a span of 9 bases. Looked up from germline, CDR1 is MNHNS and CDR2 is SASEGT. CDR3 amino acids: CASGQDEQYF. The CDR3 nucleotides are TGTGCCAGCGGCCAGGATGAGCAGTACTTC.

V and J are TRBV18 and TRBJ2-7; 10 positions match TRBD1. Trimming took 3 bases from V and 1 from J; bases not matched to a gene: 6. CDR1 and CDR2 from the germline V gene are KGHSH and LQKENI. This CDR3 is built from 16 residues. The CDR3 DNA reads TGTGCCAGCTCACCCCCGGACAGGGGGAAATCCTACGAGCAGTACTTC. Its protein product is CASSPPDRGKSYEQYF.

The chain couples TRBV28 to TRBJ2-7; possibly TRBD1 for D (5 bases). Germline lookup yields CDR1 MDHEN and CDR2 SYDVKM. CDR3 length: 14 residues. V lost 6 bases and J 2 bases, leaving 14 bases between the germline ends. As DNA, the CDR3 is TGTGCCAGCAGGACGACAGAATGTCCCTACGAGCAGTACTTC. Protein sequence: CASRTTECPYEQYF.

This chain uses TRBV7-2 with TRBJ2-4; TRBD1 might be the D (6 bases). The CDR3 is made up of 14 amino acids. Germline loops: CDR1 SGHTA, CDR2 FQGNSA. Trimming cost V 4 bases and J 2 bases, with 9 bases left between them. The CDR3 coding sequence is TGTGCCAGCAGCTCCCGGGACACCAAAAACATTCAGTACTTC. Protein sequence: CASSSRDTKNIQYF.

The V gene is TRBV21-1, the J gene TRBJ1-5; the listed D gene, TRBD1, was not tested against the DNA. TRBV21-1 is a listed pseudogene. The CDR3 loop spans 18 amino acids. CDR3 DNA: TGTGCCAGCAGCAAATACGATGCAGGGGTCAACCGTAGGGCGCCCCAGCATTTT. It codes for CASSKYDAGVNRRAPQHF.

This clone was found a few times. The CDR3, as DNA: TGTGCCAGCAGTGAAGTTTGGCAGGGGTTTAGCACAGATACGCAGTATTTT. It specifies CASSEVWQGFSTDTQYF. V and J are TRBV6-1 and TRBJ2-3, with D maybe TRBD1 (6 bases). Germline V lookup: CDR1 MNHNS, CDR2 SASEGT. CDR3 length: 17 amino acids. Trimming left V 1 base short and J 0 bases short, with 14 bases between.

This chain connects TRBV9 to TRBJ2-7; TRBD2 is a possible D gene (5 bases). The CDR3 is made up of 14 amino acids. V gave up 4 bases and J gave up 6 bases, with 17 bases separating them. Germline V gene sequence: CDR1 SGDLS, CDR2 YYNGEE. CDR3 amino acids: CASSPPLERGEQYF. In nucleotides, the CDR3 is TGTGCCAGCAGCCCTCCGTTGGAACGGGGCGAGCAGTACTTC.

V is TRBV28 and J is TRBJ2-3; maybe TRBD1 (5 bases). V was pared by 1 base and J by 6 bases, with 11 bases between. Germline CDR1 MDHEN, CDR2 SYDVKM. The length of the CDR3 is 14 residues. CDR3 sequence: CASSLFDRPDTQYF. Here the CDR3 DNA reads TGTGCCAGCAGTTTATTTGACAGACCGGATACGCAGTATTTT.